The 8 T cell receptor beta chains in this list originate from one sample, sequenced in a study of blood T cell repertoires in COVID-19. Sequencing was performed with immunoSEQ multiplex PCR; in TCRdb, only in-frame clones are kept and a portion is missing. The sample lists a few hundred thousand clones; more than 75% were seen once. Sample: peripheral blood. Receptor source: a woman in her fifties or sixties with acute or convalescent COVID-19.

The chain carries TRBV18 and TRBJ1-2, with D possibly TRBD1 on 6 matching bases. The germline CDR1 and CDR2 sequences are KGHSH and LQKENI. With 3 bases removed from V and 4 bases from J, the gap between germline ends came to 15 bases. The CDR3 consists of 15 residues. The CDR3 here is CASSPGADSGYGYTF. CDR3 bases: TGTGCCAGCTCACCGGGGGCCGACAGTGGCTATGGCTACACCTTC.

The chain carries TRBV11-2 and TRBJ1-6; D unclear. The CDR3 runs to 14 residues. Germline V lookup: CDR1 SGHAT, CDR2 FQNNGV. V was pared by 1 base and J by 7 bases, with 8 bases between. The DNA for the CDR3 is TGTGCCAGCAGCTTAGTCTCACTCAATTCACCCCTCCACTTT. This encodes CASSLVSLNSPLHF.

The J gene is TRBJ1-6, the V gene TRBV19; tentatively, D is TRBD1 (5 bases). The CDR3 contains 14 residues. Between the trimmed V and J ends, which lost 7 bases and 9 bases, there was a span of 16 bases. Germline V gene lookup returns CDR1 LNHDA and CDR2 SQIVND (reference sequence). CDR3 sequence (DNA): TGTGCCAGTACCGGTCTGGGGGAGGGTTCACCCCTCCACTTT. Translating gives CASTGLGEGSPLHF. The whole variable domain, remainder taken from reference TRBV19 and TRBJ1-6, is DGGITQSPKYLFRKEGQNVTLSCEQNLNHDAMYWYRQDPGQGLRLIYYSQIVNDFQKGDIAEGYSVSREKKESFPLTVTSAQKNPTAFYLCASTGLGEGSPLHFGNGTRLTVT.

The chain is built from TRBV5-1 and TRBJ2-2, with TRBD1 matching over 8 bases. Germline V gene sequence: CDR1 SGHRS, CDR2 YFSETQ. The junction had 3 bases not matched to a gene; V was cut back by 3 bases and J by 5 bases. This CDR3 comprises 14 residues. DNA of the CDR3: TGCGCCAGCAGCTCCGGACAGGGTACCGGGGAGCTGTTTTTT. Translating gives CASSSGQGTGELFF.

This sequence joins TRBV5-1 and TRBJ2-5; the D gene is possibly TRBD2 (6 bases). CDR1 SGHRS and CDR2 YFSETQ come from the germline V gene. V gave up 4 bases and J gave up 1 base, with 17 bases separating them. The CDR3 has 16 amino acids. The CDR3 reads CASSPGGTGLQETQYF. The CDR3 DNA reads TGCGCCAGCAGCCCCGGGGGTACAGGACTCCAAGAGACCCAGTACTTC.

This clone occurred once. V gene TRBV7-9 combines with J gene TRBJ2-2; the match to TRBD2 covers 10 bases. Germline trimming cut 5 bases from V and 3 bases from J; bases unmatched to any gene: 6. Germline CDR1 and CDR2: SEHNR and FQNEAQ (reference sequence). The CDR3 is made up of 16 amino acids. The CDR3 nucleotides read TGTGCCAGCAGCCCCGGACTAGCGGAGCACACCGGGGAGCTGTTTTTT. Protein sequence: CASSPGLAEHTGELFF.

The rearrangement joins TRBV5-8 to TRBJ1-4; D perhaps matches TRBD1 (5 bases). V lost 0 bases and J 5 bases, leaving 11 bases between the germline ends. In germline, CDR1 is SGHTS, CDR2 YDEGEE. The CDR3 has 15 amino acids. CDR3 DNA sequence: TGTGCCAGCAGCTTGGCGGGGGTTTTGAATGAAAAACTGTTTTTT. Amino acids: CASSLAGVLNEKLFF.

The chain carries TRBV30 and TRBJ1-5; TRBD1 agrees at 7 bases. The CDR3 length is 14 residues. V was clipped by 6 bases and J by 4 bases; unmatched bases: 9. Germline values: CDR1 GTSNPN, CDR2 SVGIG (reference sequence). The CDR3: CACTMGQSNQPQHF. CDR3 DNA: TGTGCCTGTACAATGGGACAGAGTAATCAGCCCCAGCATTTT.